The entry below gives a single T cell receptor beta chain sequence along with its context. Its antigen is still unknown. This sample was included in a study of CD8 T cells in ankylosing spondylitis. CDR1 and CDR2 from the germline V gene are MNHNS and SASEGT. The CDR3 has 14 amino acids. The junction had 6 bases not matched to a gene; V was cut back by 6 bases and J by 5 bases. TCRdb reanalysed the 5' RACE reads using MiXCR and keeps one entry per CDR3 protein. Of fewer than 400,000 distinct CDR3 sequences listed, 7.5% to 9% are singletons. Study outcomes and limitations: Made up of roughly 8 highly homologous variants, a TCR beta motif appeared characteristic of ankylosing spondylitis blood. Significant enrichment of disease-linked clones was reportedly seen in matched ankylosing spondylitis synovial fluid. Earlier work had already found some motif variants in reactive arthritis synovial fluid and blood.

The sample consisted of blood, either unsorted or a sorted T cell fraction (not recorded which). The sequence came from a male donor with ankylosing spondylitis. V usage is TRBV6-1 and J usage is TRBJ2-2; TRBD1 matches at 7 bases. The CDR3, as DNA: TGTGCCAGCAGGCAGACAGGGATAACCGGGGAGCTGTTTTTT. Translation gives CASRQTGITGELFF.